This TCR beta chain was recovered during a study of Ad26.COV2.S vaccination and SARS-CoV-2 variants. Using immunoSEQ multiplex PCR, the repertoire was profiled, and TCRdb retains in-frame clones only, with some absent. Of over 90,000 clones in the sample, over 60% were seen once. The CDR3 consists of 13 residues. Germline V CDR1 and CDR2: MNHEY, SVGAGI. V was shortened by 10 bases and J by 3 bases, with 13 bases between the two germline ends. The chain joins TRBV6-5 to TRBJ1-5, with D perhaps matching TRBD1 (6 bases). The sample in question was peripheral blood, obtained after recovery from COVID-19. This TCR was sampled from a human donor who had recovered from COVID-19. The CDR3 protein is CATLGGANQPQHF. In nucleotides, the CDR3 is TGTGCCACCCTGGGGGGGGCCAATCAGCCCCAGCATTTT.